The TCR beta chain described here comes from a study of blood T cell repertoires in COVID-19. Study context: Acute-phase and convalescent COVID-19 samples originated in the United States, Italy and Spain. Nucleic acid was either cDNA or gDNA, and it came from T cells, B-cell-depleted T cells, or PBMCs.

Methods used by the authors: The assay estimated nucleated cells by amplifying reference gene primers. Clones were read by immunoSEQ multiplex PCR, and TCRdb kept only the in-frame ones, dropping some. V and J calls and clone size are copied from that table; D and trimming were computed from the DNA. The sample consists of under 200,000 clones, around 84% of them appearing once. CDR1 and CDR2 from the germline V gene are SGHTA and FQGNSA. The CDR3 loop spans 14 amino acids. Trimming stripped 0 bases from V and 6 bases from J, with 11 bases between. Enrolment of Seattle patients took place during active infection, and they were followed longitudinally.

This chain uses TRBV7-2 with TRBJ1-1; no clear D gene. The specimen was peripheral blood. The receptor was derived from a woman of 80 years or more with COVID-19, enrolled during active disease. CDR3 nucleotide sequence: TGTGCCAGCAGCTTAGCTCGTGGGCAGTCTGAAGCTTTCTTT. It translates to CASSLARGQSEAFF.